The 18 T cell receptor beta chains in this list originate from one sample, sequenced in a study of blood T cell repertoires in COVID-19. The assay was immunoSEQ multiplex PCR, and TCRdb's table has in-frame clones only and misses some. Of roughly 180,000 clones detected, around 83% appear once; the ten largest clones hold over 5%. Specimen: peripheral blood. All receptors derive from a woman in her forties or fifties with COVID-19, enrolled during active disease.

V gene TRBV18 combines with J gene TRBJ2-5, with D hard to call. V was clipped by 6 bases and J by 4 bases, with 9 bases between them. Germline V gene lookup returns CDR1 KGHSH and CDR2 LQKENI. This CDR3 is built from 12 residues. The CDR3 bases are TGTGCCAGCTCCGGGTTTTTAGAGACCCAGTACTTC. This sequence encodes CASSGFLETQYF.

CDR3 bases: TGCGCCAGCTTATCGAGGGGACAGGGACCAGATACGCAGTATTTT. It codes for CASLSRGQGPDTQYF. The chain combines TRBV10-2 with TRBJ2-3; 9 bases agree with TRBD1. In germline, CDR1 is WSHSY, CDR2 SAAADI. The ends lost 8 bases at V and 4 bases at J; junction bases unmatched: 10. The CDR3 extends over 15 amino acids.

The J gene is TRBJ2-2, the V gene TRBV9; 13 nucleotides line up with TRBD2. The CDR3 contains 19 residues. Germline CDR1 is SGDLS and CDR2 is YYNGEE. V gave up 4 bases and J gave up 4 bases; unmatched junction bases: 13. The CDR3 sequence is CASSPRLAGGGGGTGELFF. CDR3 coding DNA: TGTGCCAGCAGCCCCAGACTAGCGGGGGGCGGAGGGGGCACCGGGGAGCTGTTTTTT.

V gene TRBV19 combines with J gene TRBJ2-2, with TRBD2 matching 12 bases. Germline V gene lookup returns CDR1 LNHDA and CDR2 SQIVND (reference sequence). There are 13 residues in the CDR3. V lost 9 bases and J lost 10; bases outside the gene matches: 6. The CDR3 nucleotides are TGTGCCAGCCGACTAGCGGGGGTCGAGGAGCTGTTTTTT. As protein: CASRLAGVEELFF.

This clone was observed a handful of times. The chain joins TRBV19 to TRBJ2-2, with 7 positions matching TRBD1. After removal of 9 bases from V and 4 bases from J, the junction contained 11 bases not matched to a gene. Germline V CDR1 and CDR2: LNHDA, SQIVND (reference sequence). This CDR3 spans 15 amino acids. This CDR3 reads CASRPWAGGTGELFF. Here the CDR3 DNA reads TGTGCCAGCCGCCCCTGGGCAGGGGGCACCGGGGAGCTGTTTTTT.

The chain joins TRBV27 to TRBJ2-2; 8 nucleotides line up with TRBD1. The CDR3 contains 16 residues. Looked up from germline, CDR1 is MNHEY and CDR2 is SMNVEV (reference sequence). After removal of 3 bases from V and 1 base from J, the junction contained 4 bases not matched to a gene. This CDR3 reads CASSFVGTGNTGELFF. CDR3 DNA: TGTGCCAGCAGTTTTGTGGGGACAGGGAACACCGGGGAGCTGTTTTTT.

The V call is TRBV30, the J call TRBJ2-2; D remains unclear. The CDR3 contains 14 residues. In germline, CDR1 is GTSNPN, CDR2 SVGIG (reference sequence). The V and J ends lost 0 bases and 6 bases respectively, with 11 bases between them. The CDR3 DNA sequence: TGTGCCTGGAGTGTTGCAGTATCTGCCGGGGAGCTGTTTTTT. Protein sequence: CAWSVAVSAGELFF.

This clone was observed once. The V call is TRBV2, the J call TRBJ2-4; D is ambiguous. V shed 6 bases and J shed 0 bases, with 12 bases lying between them. The CDR3 has 15 amino acids. From germline, CDR1 is SNHLY and CDR2 FYNNEI. CDR3 sequence: CASRPEFLAKNIQYF. The CDR3 DNA is TGTGCCAGCAGACCAGAATTTCTAGCCAAAAACATTCAGTACTTC.

The gene calls are TRBV12-3 or TRBV12-4 and TRBJ1-2, with D possibly TRBD1 on 5 matching bases. This CDR3 is built from 11 residues. Deletions cut 7 bases from V and 7 bases from J, with 10 bases between. The CDR3 sequence is CASTRVSGYTF. DNA for the CDR3: TGTGCCAGCACCAGGGTTTCTGGCTACACCTTC.

The gene calls are TRBV4-1 and TRBJ2-3; 10 bases are a match to TRBD2. This CDR3 has 16 amino acids. V was clipped by 1 base and J by 1 base; unmatched bases: 2. CDR1 MGHRA and CDR2 YSYEKL come from the germline V gene. The CDR3 DNA reads as TGCGCCAGCAGCCAAGTCGGGACTAGCGGCACAGATACGCAGTATTTT. Protein sequence: CASSQVGTSGTDTQYF.

The chain couples TRBV4-1 to TRBJ2-2; tentative D call: TRBD1 (5 bases). CDR1 is MGHRA and CDR2 is YSYEKL in the germline V gene. V lost 0 bases and J 0 bases, leaving 11 bases between the germline ends. The CDR3 covers 17 residues. This CDR3 is CASSQEFRGANTGELFF. In DNA, the CDR3 is TGCGCCAGCAGCCAAGAATTTAGGGGTGCGAACACCGGGGAGCTGTTTTTT.

The chain employs TRBV29-1 and TRBJ2-7; D is possibly TRBD2 (5 bases). The CDR3 runs to 12 residues. Germline-derived CDR1 and CDR2 are SQVTM and ANQGSEA. V was trimmed by 4 bases and J by 4 bases, leaving 11 bases between them. The CDR3 protein is CSVGMDWYEQYF. CDR3 DNA: TGCAGCGTTGGCATGGACTGGTACGAGCAGTACTTC.

This CDR3 is CASSQAGTYNEQFF. The CDR3 nucleotides read TGTGCCAGCAGCCAAGCAGGGACCTACAATGAGCAGTTCTTC. This chain links TRBV14 with TRBJ2-1; a possible D gene is TRBD1 (5 bases). V lost 1 base, J lost 2 bases, and 6 bases lay in between. CDR3 size: 14 residues. Germline V lookup: CDR1 SGHDN, CDR2 FVKESK.

The CDR3: CATTGKVETEAFF. As DNA, the CDR3 is TGTGCCACTACAGGGAAGGTGGAAACTGAAGCTTTCTTT. The chain recombines TRBV10-3 with TRBJ1-1, with D possibly matching TRBD1 (6 bases). V lost 10 bases to trimming and J lost 5 bases, with 17 bases between them. CDR3 length: 13 amino acids. CDR1 ENHRY and CDR2 SYGVKD come from the germline V gene.

This sequence joins TRBV10-2 and TRBJ2-2, with 7 bases matching TRBD2. The J segment lost 5 bases and the V segment lost 1 base, leaving 4 bases of the junction unmatched. The CDR3 is made up of 15 amino acids. Germline V CDR1 and CDR2: WSHSY, SAAADI. The CDR3 nucleotides read TGCGCCAGCAGTGAGTTGAACGGGGGGACCGGGGAGCTGTTTTTT. Residues: CASSELNGGTGELFF.

The table lists this clone with a few counts. This sequence joins TRBV28 and TRBJ1-5; D may be TRBD1 (5 bases). Looked up from germline, CDR1 is MDHEN and CDR2 is SYDVKM. Trimming took 8 bases from V and 9 from J, leaving 14 bases between them. There are 12 residues in the CDR3. In DNA, the CDR3 is TGTGCCAGCGGGAGGGGCGGCGGGCCCCAGCATTTT. Amino acid sequence: CASGRGGGPQHF.

The sample holds a few counts of this clone. V and J are TRBV5-4 and TRBJ1-3; D is uncertain. V shed 2 bases and J shed 2 bases, with 8 bases lying between them. The CDR3 is 14 amino acids. Germline lookup yields CDR1 SGHNT and CDR2 YYREEE (reference sequence). The DNA of the CDR3 is TGTGCCAGCAGCTTCGGGGTCCCTGGAAACACCATATATTTT. This gives the protein CASSFGVPGNTIYF.

This sequence joins TRBV30 and TRBJ1-5; D is perhaps TRBD1 (5 bases). The CDR3 extends over 15 amino acids. V was cut by 5 bases and J by 3 bases, with 17 bases left in between. CDR1 is GTSNPN, CDR2 SVGIG, per germline (reference sequence). In DNA, the CDR3 is TGTGCCTGGGACATGGGGCAGGCGATCAATCAGCCCCAGCATTTT. It is translated as CAWDMGQAINQPQHF.